This TCR beta chain was observed in a study of blood T cell repertoires in COVID-19. Study at large: The United States, Italy and Spain provided the acute and convalescent COVID-19 samples. Nucleic acid was either cDNA or gDNA, and it came from T cells, B-cell-depleted T cells, or PBMCs.

In the study's own analysis: Nucleated cell counts were estimated from reference gene primer amplification. Profiled with immunoSEQ multiplex PCR; TCRdb holds only in-frame clones, not every one. That table gives V, J and clone size, and the DNA gave D and trimming. This sample carries some 80,000 clones, about 89% of them seen once, and the ten largest clones take 2.5% to 3%. Germline V lookup: CDR1 LNHDA, CDR2 SQIVND (reference sequence). This CDR3 contains 16 residues. V was pared by 6 bases and J by 5 bases, with 14 bases of the junction left unmatched. Patients from Seattle were sampled longitudinally, starting during active infection.

The clonotype was recovered from a man aged 50 to 60 with COVID-19, enrolled during active disease. This chain links TRBV19 with TRBJ1-1; 8 nucleotides agree with TRBD1. Material: peripheral blood. DNA for the CDR3: TGTGCCAGTAGCCTGGCGGGCAGGGGGCGAGGTACTGAAGCTTTCTTT. This encodes CASSLAGRGRGTEAFF.